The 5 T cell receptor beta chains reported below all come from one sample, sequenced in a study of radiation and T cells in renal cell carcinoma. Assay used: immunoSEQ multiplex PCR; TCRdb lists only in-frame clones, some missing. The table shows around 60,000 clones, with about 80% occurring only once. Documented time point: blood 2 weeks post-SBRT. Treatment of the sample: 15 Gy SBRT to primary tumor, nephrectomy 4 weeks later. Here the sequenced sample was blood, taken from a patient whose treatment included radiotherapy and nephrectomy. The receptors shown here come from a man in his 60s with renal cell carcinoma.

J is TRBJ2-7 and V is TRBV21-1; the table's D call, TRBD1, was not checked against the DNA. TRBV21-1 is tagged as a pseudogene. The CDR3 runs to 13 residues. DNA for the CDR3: TGTGCCAGCAGAATACATTGCTCCTACGAGCAGTACTTC. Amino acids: CASRIHCSYEQYF.

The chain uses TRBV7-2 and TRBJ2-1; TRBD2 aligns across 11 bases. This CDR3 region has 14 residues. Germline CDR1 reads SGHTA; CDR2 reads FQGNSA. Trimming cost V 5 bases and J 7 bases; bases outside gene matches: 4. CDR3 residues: CASSPGLAGNEQFF. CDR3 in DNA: TGTGCCAGCAGCCCAGGACTAGCGGGTAATGAGCAGTTCTTC.

In DNA form, the CDR3 reads TGTGCCAGCAGCTTAGGAATAGCGGGAGTCAGGAGCTCCTACAATGAGCAGTTCTTC. Amino acids: CASSLGIAGVRSSYNEQFF. The genes are TRBV11-3 and TRBJ2-1; 9 bases fit TRBD2. From germline, CDR1 is SGHNT and CDR2 YENEEA. This CDR3 comprises 19 residues. Trimming cost V 1 base and J 0 bases; bases outside gene matches: 10.

The CDR3 is CASSLYGNGEHEQYV. CDR3 coding DNA: TGTGCCAGCAGCTTGTATGGAAATGGCGAACACGAGCAGTACGTC. The rearrangement uses TRBV11-3 and TRBJ2-7; no definite D call. Germline V gives CDR1 SGHNT, CDR2 YENEEA. The CDR3 runs to 15 residues. Trimming pared 3 bases from V and 5 bases from J, leaving 17 bases between.

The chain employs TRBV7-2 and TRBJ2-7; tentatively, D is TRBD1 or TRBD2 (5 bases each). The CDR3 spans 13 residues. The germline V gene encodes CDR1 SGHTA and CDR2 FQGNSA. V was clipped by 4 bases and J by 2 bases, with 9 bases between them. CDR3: CASSSPGPYEQYF. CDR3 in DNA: TGTGCCAGCAGCTCTCCGGGACCCTACGAGCAGTACTTC.